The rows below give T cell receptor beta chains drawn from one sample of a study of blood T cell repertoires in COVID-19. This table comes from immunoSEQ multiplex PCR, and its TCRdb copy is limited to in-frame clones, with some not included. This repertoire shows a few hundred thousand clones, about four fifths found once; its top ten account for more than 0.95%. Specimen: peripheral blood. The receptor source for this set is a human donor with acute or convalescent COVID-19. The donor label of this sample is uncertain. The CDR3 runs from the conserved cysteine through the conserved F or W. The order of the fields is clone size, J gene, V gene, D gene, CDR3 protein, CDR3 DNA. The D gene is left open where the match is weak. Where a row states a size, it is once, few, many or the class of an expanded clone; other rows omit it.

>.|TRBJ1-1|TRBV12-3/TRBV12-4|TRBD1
CASTGQEHTEAFF
TGTGCCAGCACGGGACAGGAGCACACTGAAGCTTTCTTT
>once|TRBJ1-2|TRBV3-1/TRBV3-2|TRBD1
CASSQFTPGQGSRNYGYTF
TGTGCCAGCAGTCAGTTTACCCCGGGACAGGGGAGCCGGAACTATGGCTACACCTTC
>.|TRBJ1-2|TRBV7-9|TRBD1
CASSPPIQGIGYTF
TGTGCCAGCAGCCCTCCCATACAGGGGATTGGCTACACCTTC
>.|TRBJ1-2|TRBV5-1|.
CASGGDSLYGYTF
TGCGCCAGCGGGGGGGACTCCCTCTATGGCTACACCTTC
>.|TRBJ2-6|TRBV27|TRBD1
CASSLSGTGRGANVLTF
TGTGCCAGCAGTTTATCAGGGACAGGGCGAGGGGCCAACGTCCTGACTTTC
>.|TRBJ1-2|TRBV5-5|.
CASSPGLYGYTF
TGTGCCAGCAGCCCGGGACTTTACGGCTACACCTTC
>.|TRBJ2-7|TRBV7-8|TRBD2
CASSFDSSGRYEQYF
TGTGCCAGCAGCTTCGATTCTAGCGGGAGATACGAGCAGTACTTC
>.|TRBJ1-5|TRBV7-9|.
CASSRTVNQPQHF
TGTGCCAGCAGCCGGACAGTTAATCAGCCCCAGCATTTT
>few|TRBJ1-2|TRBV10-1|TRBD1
CASSERRGTGYTF
TGCGCCAGCAGTGAGCGCAGGGGGACTGGCTACACCTTC
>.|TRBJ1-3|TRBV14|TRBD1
CANLRDRQAGNTIYF
TGTGCCAACCTCCGGGACAGGCAAGCTGGAAACACCATATATTTT
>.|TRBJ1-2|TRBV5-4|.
CASSLDRSNYGYTF
TGTGCCAGCAGCTTGGACAGATCCAACTATGGCTACACCTTC
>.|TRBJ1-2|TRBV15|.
CATSRLTGGYTF
TGTGCCACCAGCCGACTGACAGGTGGCTACACCTTC
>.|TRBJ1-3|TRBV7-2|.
CASSRPGAGNTIYF
TGTGCCAGCAGTCGACCCGGGGCTGGAAACACCATATATTTT
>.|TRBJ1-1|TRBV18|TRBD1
CASSLQGQGTEAFF
TGTGCCAGCTCACTACAGGGGCAAGGGACTGAAGCTTTCTTT
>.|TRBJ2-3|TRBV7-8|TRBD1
CASSLDRGNTDTQYF
TGTGCCAGCAGCTTAGACAGGGGGAACACAGATACGCAGTATTTT
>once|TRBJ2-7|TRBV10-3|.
CAISEAGPYEQYF
TGTGCCATCAGTGAGGCGGGACCCTACGAGCAGTACTTC
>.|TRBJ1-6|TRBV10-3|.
CAISEGGGSISPLHF
TGTGCCATCAGTGAGGGCGGGGGGAGTATTTCACCCCTCCACTTT